The 19 T cell receptor beta chains in this list originate from one sample, sequenced in a study of blood T cell repertoires in COVID-19. Assay used: immunoSEQ multiplex PCR; TCRdb lists only in-frame clones, some missing. In the table there are tens of thousands of clones, more than 65% of which are singletons. The specimen was peripheral blood. The receptors here all came from a woman aged 50 to 60 with acute or convalescent COVID-19.

This clone occurred a few times. The genes are TRBV7-9 and TRBJ2-7; tentatively, D is TRBD1 (6 bases). This CDR3 is built from 14 residues. Germline CDR1 and CDR2: SEHNR and FQNEAQ (reference sequence). The V and J ends lost 4 bases and 2 bases respectively, with 12 bases between them. The CDR3: CASSSDSRPYEQYF. CDR3 nucleotide sequence: TGTGCCAGCAGCTCGGACAGTCGCCCCTACGAGCAGTACTTC.

This clone has only a few counts. J is TRBJ2-1 and V is TRBV5-1, with D possibly being TRBD2 (6 bases). The CDR3 totals 17 residues. V was cut by 4 bases and J by 0 bases, with 17 bases left in between. The germline V gene has CDR1 SGHRS and CDR2 YFSETQ. This CDR3 reads CASSTWGELSSYNEQFF. In DNA form, the CDR3 reads TGCGCCAGCAGCACGTGGGGGGAATTGAGCTCCTACAATGAGCAGTTCTTC.

The rearrangement joins TRBV27 to TRBJ2-3; the D gene is possibly TRBD2 (5 bases). The CDR3 spans 14 residues. Germline V gene data show CDR1 as MNHEY and CDR2 as SMNVEV (reference sequence). The V gene lost 2 bases and the J gene lost 2 bases, with 8 bases spanning the gap. CDR3 sequence: CASSLTTTTDTQYF. DNA for the CDR3: TGTGCCAGCAGTTTAACGACTACCACAGATACGCAGTATTTT.

As DNA, the CDR3 is TGTGCCAGCAACGGACAGGCCTCATGGGTAGATACGCAGTATTTT. This sequence encodes CASNGQASWVDTQYF. The chain is built from TRBV6-6 and TRBJ2-3, with TRBD1 matching 7 bases. The CDR3 consists of 15 residues. V was clipped by 7 bases and J by 5 bases; unmatched bases: 12. In germline, CDR1 is MNHNY, CDR2 SVGAGI (reference sequence).

The V call is TRBV5-1, the J call TRBJ2-7; TRBD1 aligns across 7 bases. CDR1 is SGHRS and CDR2 is YFSETQ in the germline V gene. The V segment lost 3 bases and the J segment 0 bases; nucleotides outside the gene matches: 6. The CDR3 runs 15 residues. The CDR3 region is CASSSGTADSYEQYF. DNA for the CDR3: TGCGCCAGCAGCTCCGGGACAGCGGACTCCTACGAGCAGTACTTC. Filled out from reference TRBV5-1 and TRBJ2-7, the complete variable domain reads KAGVTQTPRYLIKTRGQQVTLSCSPISGHRSVSWYQQTPGQGLQFLFEYFSETQRNKGNFPGRFSGRQFSNSRSEMNVSTLELGDSALYLCASSSGTADSYEQYFGPGTRLTVT.

The chain is built from TRBV18 and TRBJ1-1, with 7 nucleotides matching TRBD1. V dropped 2 bases and J dropped 1; count of bases not matched to a gene: 13. Germline V gives CDR1 KGHSH, CDR2 LQKENI. The CDR3 consists of 18 residues. The CDR3 DNA sequence: TGTGCCAGCTCACCAATAGGAACAGGGGCGGGTGAGAACACTGAAGCTTTCTTT. Amino acid sequence: CASSPIGTGAGENTEAFF.

The chain employs TRBV6-1 and TRBJ1-5; D gene ambiguous. CDR1 is MNHNS and CDR2 is SASEGT in the germline V gene. V dropped 2 bases and J dropped 5 bases, with 10 bases sitting between them. There are 14 residues in the CDR3. The CDR3: CASSERGQDQPQHF. CDR3 DNA: TGTGCCAGCAGTGAACGAGGGCAGGATCAGCCCCAGCATTTT.

The chain couples TRBV5-6 to TRBJ2-3; TRBD1 matches at 8 bases. The CDR3 consists of 17 residues. In germline, CDR1 is SGHDT, CDR2 YYEEEE. The ends lost 0 bases at V and 3 bases at J; junction bases unmatched: 9. CDR3 loop: CASSLADGTGWTDTQYF. The CDR3 coding sequence is TGTGCCAGCAGCTTGGCAGATGGGACAGGTTGGACAGATACGCAGTATTTT.

The chain joins TRBV5-6 to TRBJ1-1; D may be TRBD1 (5 bases). The CDR3 covers 15 residues. Germline lookup yields CDR1 SGHDT and CDR2 YYEEEE. The V and J ends lost 2 bases and 1 base respectively, with 12 bases between them. CDR3 bases: TGTGCCAGCAGCTTATCGGGGGGTTGGAACACTGAAGCTTTCTTT. Its protein product is CASSLSGGWNTEAFF.

Only a few counts were recorded for this clone. The chain has TRBV5-1 and TRBJ2-7, with TRBD2 matching 10 bases. Germline CDR1 SGHRS, CDR2 YFSETQ. V shed 4 bases and J 6 bases; nucleotides not matched to a gene: 10. This CDR3 is built from 15 residues. CDR3 nucleotides: TGCGCCAGCAGCCCCGACCCTAGCGGGAGTGTCGAGCAGTACTTC. Translating it yields CASSPDPSGSVEQYF. The full variable domain, completed using reference TRBV5-1 and TRBJ2-7, is KAGVTQTPRYLIKTRGQQVTLSCSPISGHRSVSWYQQTPGQGLQFLFEYFSETQRNKGNFPGRFSGRQFSNSRSEMNVSTLELGDSALYLCASSPDPSGSVEQYFGPGTRLTVT.

This chain connects TRBV23-1 to TRBJ2-2; D is perhaps TRBD1 (7 bases). TRBV23-1 is an ORF for which the function is uncertain. With 10 bases removed from V and 10 bases from J, the gap between germline ends came to 22 bases. There are 14 residues in the CDR3. CDR3 sequence: CAIRGRELLEELFF. The CDR3 DNA sequence: TGCGCCATAAGGGGGCGGGAACTTCTCGAGGAGCTGTTTTTT.

The J gene is TRBJ2-1, the V gene TRBV4-3, with 9 nucleotides matching TRBD2. The length of the CDR3 is 16 residues. Germline lookup yields CDR1 LGHNA and CDR2 YSLEER. After removal of 0 bases from V and 6 bases from J, the junction contained 6 bases not matched to a gene. The CDR3 reads CASSQDFLAGSNEQFF. The CDR3 region has the DNA TGCGCCAGCAGCCAAGATTTTCTAGCGGGGAGCAATGAGCAGTTCTTC.

The chain is built from TRBV2 and TRBJ2-1; TRBD2 agrees at 10 bases. The CDR3 is 15 residues long. The germline V gene encodes CDR1 SNHLY and CDR2 FYNNEI. Trimming removed 5 bases from V and 8 bases from J; junction bases left unmatched: 9. In DNA, the CDR3 is TGTGCCAGCAGTTCCGGGACTAGCGAGGTCGATGAGCAGTTCTTC. Its translation: CASSSGTSEVDEQFF.

This chain joins TRBV28 and TRBJ2-7; 11 bases match TRBD2. The germline V gene encodes CDR1 MDHEN and CDR2 SYDVKM. V dropped 3 bases and J dropped 0; count of bases not matched to a gene: 10. The CDR3 is 18 residues long. This CDR3 reads CASSFFLAGGYSSYEQYF. In DNA, the CDR3 is TGTGCCAGCAGTTTTTTTCTAGCGGGAGGATATAGCTCCTACGAGCAGTACTTC.

The chain is built from TRBV5-5 and TRBJ2-2, with 10 bases fitting TRBD2. Trimming at V came to 0 bases and at J to 3 bases, leaving 2 bases not matched to a gene. The CDR3 totals 16 residues. Germline V gene data show CDR1 as SGHKS and CDR2 as YYEKEE (reference sequence). For the CDR3, the DNA is TGTGCCAGCAGCTTGGGTCTAGCGGGGGACACCGGGGAGCTGTTTTTT. Encoded protein: CASSLGLAGDTGELFF.

The chain recombines TRBV5-1 with TRBJ2-5; 9 nucleotides match TRBD1. CDR1 is SGHRS and CDR2 is YFSETQ in the germline V gene. This CDR3 is built from 13 residues. V was pared by 3 bases and J by 4 bases, with 1 base of the junction left unmatched. CDR3 amino acids: CASSSGQGETQYF. The CDR3 DNA reads as TGCGCCAGCAGCTCGGGACAGGGAGAGACCCAGTACTTC. Full variable domain (outside the CDR3, taken from reference TRBV5-1 and TRBJ2-5): KAGVTQTPRYLIKTRGQQVTLSCSPISGHRSVSWYQQTPGQGLQFLFEYFSETQRNKGNFPGRFSGRQFSNSRSEMNVSTLELGDSALYLCASSSGQGETQYFGPGTRLLVL.

The rearrangement links TRBV30 to TRBJ1-2; D not resolved. CDR3 length: 13 residues. The V gene lost 2 bases and the J gene lost 0 bases, with 7 bases spanning the gap. The germline gives CDR1 GTSNPN, CDR2 SVGIG (reference sequence). The CDR3 reads CAWSLGSNYGYTF. The CDR3 DNA is TGTGCCTGGAGTCTGGGCTCTAACTATGGCTACACCTTC.

This clone occurred a few times. The chain joins TRBV10-3 to TRBJ2-5, with 8 bases aligning to TRBD1. Unmatched junction bases numbered 4, after V lost 5 bases and J lost 2 bases. The CDR3 extends over 14 amino acids. The germline gives CDR1 ENHRY, CDR2 SYGVKD. CDR3 protein: CAISITGGQETQYF. The CDR3 bases are TGTGCCATCAGTATTACAGGGGGACAAGAGACCCAGTACTTC.

This chain links TRBV6-4 with TRBJ2-3; 8 nucleotides align to TRBD2. Germline trimming cut 0 bases from V and 5 bases from J; bases unmatched to any gene: 10. Germline CDR1 MRHNA, CDR2 SNTAGT. The length of the CDR3 is 17 residues. CDR3 in DNA: TGTGCCAGCAGTGACTCGTTTCCCGGGAGGGCCGTAGATACGCAGTATTTT. Encoded protein: CASSDSFPGRAVDTQYF.